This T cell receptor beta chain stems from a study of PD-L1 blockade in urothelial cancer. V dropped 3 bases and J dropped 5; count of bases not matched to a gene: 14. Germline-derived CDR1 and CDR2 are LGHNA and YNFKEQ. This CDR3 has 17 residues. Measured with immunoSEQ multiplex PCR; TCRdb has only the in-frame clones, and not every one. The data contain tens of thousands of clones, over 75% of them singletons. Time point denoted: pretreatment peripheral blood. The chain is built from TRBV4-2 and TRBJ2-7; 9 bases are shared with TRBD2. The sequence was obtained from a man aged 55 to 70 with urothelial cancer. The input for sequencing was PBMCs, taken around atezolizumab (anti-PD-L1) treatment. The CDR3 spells CASSHPLAVAGADEQYF. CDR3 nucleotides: TGTGCCAGCAGCCATCCCCTCGCCGTAGCGGGGGCCGACGAGCAGTACTTC.